One sample yielded the 4 T cell receptor beta chains listed below, sequenced in a study of shared clonotypes between healthy human individuals (TCRdb year 2020). Receptor amplification or capture employed the immunoSEQ multiplex PCR assay. As stored in TCRdb, this immuneACCESS dataset retains in-frame rearrangements with V and J assigned. A fraction of the clones does not appear; measured against another copy, unresolved V genes explain less than half of the discrepancy, and the remainder lacks a known reason. The sample table lists about 2.3 million clones, 85% to 95% of them with a count of one. Clones ranked in the top ten supply about 0.39% of the sample. Sequencing was carried out using naive CD4+ T cells from PBMCs. This sample's cell subset or site label indicates: CD45RA+ positively selected. The receptor set was obtained from a man aged 18 to 29 in good health. Some clones in this sample may be carry-over from other donors' samples.

The chain combines TRBV6-5 with TRBJ2-4; D is perhaps TRBD1 or TRBD2 (5 bases each). This CDR3 is built from 13 residues. Germline V lookup: CDR1 MNHEY, CDR2 SVGAGI. Between the trimmed V and J ends, which lost 8 bases and 9 bases, there was a span of 17 bases. CDR3 region: CASGTGLLGIQYF. CDR3 DNA: TGTGCCAGCGGGACCGGGTTATTGGGCATTCAGTACTTC.

This clone has only one observation. CDR3 nucleotide sequence: TGTGCCAGCAAGGGGACATCGGGGACCGGGGAGCTGTTTTTT. It yields the protein CASKGTSGTGELFF. This chain uses TRBV2 with TRBJ2-2; D is possibly TRBD1 (6 bases). Germline V gene data show CDR1 as SNHLY and CDR2 as FYNNEI. V lost 7 bases and J lost 5, with 14 bases in between. This CDR3 comprises 14 residues.

The chain recombines TRBV6-1 with TRBJ2-7; 7 nucleotides agree with TRBD2. Losses at the gene ends were 3 bases for V and 0 bases for J; bases not matched to a gene: 8. Germline V lookup: CDR1 MNHNS, CDR2 SASEGT. The CDR3 totals 16 residues. Here the CDR3 reads CASSEPDGGSSYEQYF. CDR3 DNA: TGTGCCAGCAGTGAGCCAGATGGCGGGAGCTCCTACGAGCAGTACTTC.

This chain links TRBV10-1 with TRBJ2-7; 10 nucleotides line up with TRBD1. Germline assignment: CDR1 WNHNN and CDR2 SYGVQD (reference sequence). This CDR3 has 14 residues. With V trimmed by 8 bases and J by 2 bases, 6 bases remained unmatched. CDR3 sequence reads: CASGPGTGAYEQYF. The CDR3 bases are TGCGCCAGCGGCCCAGGGACAGGGGCCTACGAGCAGTACTTC.